These 19 T cell receptor beta chains share one sample of origin, sequenced in a study of T-cell memory formation after mild COVID-19. TCRdb analysed the 5' RACE reads with MiXCR anew, one entry per CDR3 protein. The repertoire includes hundreds of thousands of distinct CDR3 sequences, 14% of them detected once, and 22% sits in the top ten. Material: PBMCs or a T cell subset sorted from them (not recorded which). All receptors derive from a man in his late teens or twenties who had mild COVID-19 (a few samples of this study predate the infection). Cell type and time point are not known.

This clonotype has ten or more counts. The V and J genes are TRBV7-2 and TRBJ2-3; D tentatively reads TRBD1 or TRBD2 (5 bases each). Trimming took 6 bases from V and 1 from J, leaving 11 bases between them. The CDR3 totals 14 residues. The V gene's germline CDR1 is SGHTA and CDR2 FQGNSA. The DNA of the CDR3 is TGTGCCAGCAGAAGGGACCGCCGCACAGATACGCAGTATTTT. This translates into CASRRDRRTDTQYF.

V usage is TRBV9 and J usage is TRBJ2-5; 11 bases match TRBD2. Germline-derived CDR1 and CDR2 are SGDLS and YYNGEE. V shed 0 bases and J 0 bases; nucleotides not matched to a gene: 7. This CDR3 region has 18 residues. This CDR3 is CASSVASSGGFHQETQYF. The CDR3 DNA is TGTGCCAGCAGCGTAGCGTCTAGCGGGGGGTTCCACCAAGAGACCCAGTACTTC.

This clonotype has only a few counts. V is TRBV7-9 and J is TRBJ1-2; no definite D call. From germline, CDR1 is SEHNR and CDR2 FQNEAQ (reference sequence). The CDR3 loop spans 13 amino acids. The germline V and J ends were trimmed by 3 bases and 4 bases, with 9 bases remaining between them. In DNA form, the CDR3 reads TGTGCCAGCAGCTTCGAGGTGTTCTATGGCTACACCTTC. Its translation is CASSFEVFYGYTF.

This clonotype was found many times. This CDR3 is CASSHWGSEASTDTQYF. CDR3 sequence (DNA): TGTGCCAGCAGCCATTGGGGTAGCGAGGCTAGCACAGATACGCAGTATTTT. V is TRBV3-1 and J is TRBJ2-3; D might be TRBD2 (5 bases). Germline CDR1 LGHDT, CDR2 YNNKEL (reference sequence). The CDR3 covers 17 residues. Trimming took 3 bases from V and 0 from J, leaving 16 bases between them.

The chain employs TRBV20-1 and TRBJ2-5; 8 bases map to TRBD2. The CDR3 sequence is 14 residues long. Germline CDR1 is DFQATT and CDR2 is SNEGSKA (reference sequence). The ends lost 1 base at V and 3 bases at J; junction bases unmatched: 4. The CDR3 reads CSARGVAGKETQYF. In nucleotides, the CDR3 is TGCAGTGCTAGAGGGGTAGCGGGGAAAGAGACCCAGTACTTC.

The chain combines TRBV9 with TRBJ2-1; 11 positions agree with TRBD1. The CDR3 extends over 15 amino acids. V shed 3 bases and J 7 bases; nucleotides not matched to a gene: 6. Germline lookup yields CDR1 SGDLS and CDR2 YYNGEE. DNA of the CDR3: TGTGCCAGCAGCGGTCGGGACAGGGGGTCGAATGAGCAGTTCTTC. Translation: CASSGRDRGSNEQFF.

The V gene is TRBV7-2, the J gene TRBJ1-1; D may be TRBD1 (5 bases). The CDR3 has 15 amino acids. Trimming took 1 base from V and 4 from J, leaving 13 bases between them. CDR1 is SGHTA, CDR2 FQGNSA, per germline. The CDR3 reads CASSLGGAGGTEAFF. CDR3 nucleotides: TGTGCCAGCAGCTTAGGAGGTGCGGGGGGCACTGAAGCTTTCTTT. The variable domain in full, completed from reference TRBV7-2 and TRBJ1-1, reads GAGVSQSPSNKVTEKGKDVELRCDPISGHTALYWYRQSLGQGLEFLIYFQGNSAPDKSGLPSDRFSAERTGGSVSTLTIQRTQQEDSAVYLCASSLGGAGGTEAFFGQGTRLTVV.

This clonotype has ten or more counts. V usage is TRBV19 and J usage is TRBJ2-2; tentative D call: TRBD1 (5 bases). Germline lookup yields CDR1 LNHDA and CDR2 SQIVND (reference sequence). The CDR3 length is 13 residues. The V and J ends lost 3 bases and 5 bases respectively, with 7 bases between them. This chain's CDR3 is CASSIQGTGELFF. Written as DNA, the CDR3 is TGTGCCAGTAGTATTCAGGGTACCGGGGAGCTGTTTTTT.

This clonotype has ten or more counts. This chain connects TRBV11-2 to TRBJ2-3, with D possibly being TRBD2 (5 bases). Germline assignment: CDR1 SGHAT and CDR2 FQNNGV. The length of the CDR3 is 14 residues. V lost 4 bases and J lost 8, with 16 bases in between. CDR3 nucleotide sequence: TGTGCCAGCAGCTCACCCCGCGGCCGGGGTACGCAGTATTTT. Amino acid sequence: CASSSPRGRGTQYF.

This clonotype was observed a few times. J is TRBJ2-3 and V is TRBV12-5, with TRBD2 as a possible D gene (6 bases). The CDR3 loop spans 13 amino acids. The V and J ends lost 9 bases and 10 bases respectively, with 20 bases between them. Germline CDR1 is LGHNT and CDR2 is FRNRAP. CDR3 bases: TGTGCTAGCACTAGACCCCAGGAGGGGTCGCAGTATTTT. Translated: CASTRPQEGSQYF.

This rearrangement joins TRBV9 to TRBJ2-7; 7 nucleotides agree with TRBD2. CDR3 size: 14 residues. Germline lookup yields CDR1 SGDLS and CDR2 YYNGEE. V was pared by 0 bases and J by 5 bases, with 5 bases of the junction left unmatched. CDR3 sequence: CASSVVWGGNEQYV. The DNA for the CDR3 is TGTGCCAGCAGCGTAGTCTGGGGGGGGAACGAGCAGTACGTC.

This clonotype showed up just a few times. The chain links TRBV7-9 to TRBJ2-2; D call uncertain. The CDR3 totals 15 residues. The ends were cut back, 4 bases at V and 0 bases at J, with 9 bases in the middle. Germline V lookup: CDR1 SEHNR, CDR2 FQNEAQ (reference sequence). This chain's CDR3 is CASSSPTTNTGELFF. The CDR3 region has the DNA TGTGCCAGCAGCTCCCCCACAACGAACACCGGGGAGCTGTTTTTT. The whole variable domain, remainder taken from reference TRBV7-9 and TRBJ2-2, is DTGVSQNPRHKITKRGQNVTFRCDPISEHNRLYWYRQTLGQGPEFLTYFQNEAQLEKSRLLSDRFSAERPKGSFSTLEIQRTEQGDSAMYLCASSSPTTNTGELFFGEGSRLTVL.

This clonotype was observed a few times. V is TRBV24-1 and J is TRBJ1-5; D is uncertain. Trimming cost V 5 bases and J 5 bases, with 15 bases left between them. The CDR3 totals 15 residues. Germline lookup yields CDR1 KGHDR and CDR2 SFDVKD. CDR3 DNA: TGTGCCACCAGTGCCGGAAATAAGGGCGATCAGCCCCAGCATTTT. Its translation: CATSAGNKGDQPQHF.

This clonotype was picked up a small number of times. The V call is TRBV4-1, the J call TRBJ2-3, with 8 bases fitting TRBD2. The CDR3 covers 16 residues. V shed 1 base and J 2 bases; nucleotides not matched to a gene: 5. Germline V gene lookup returns CDR1 MGHRA and CDR2 YSYEKL. CDR3 in amino acids: CASSQGPAGDTDTQYF. In nucleotides, the CDR3 is TGCGCCAGCAGCCAAGGTCCAGCGGGGGACACAGATACGCAGTATTTT.

A remark on this clonotype: The junction shows a germline mismatch at one end, possibly a read error. This chain joins TRBV7-9 and TRBJ2-4; D might be TRBD2 (6 bases). Germline V gene data show CDR1 as SEHNR and CDR2 as FQNEAQ (reference sequence). This CDR3 spans 15 amino acids. The CDR3 region is CASSLARTIENIQYF. DNA of the CDR3: TGTGCCAGCAGCCTAGCGCGGACTATAGAGAACATTCAGTACTTC.

This clonotype was counted a few times. This chain joins TRBV7-6 and TRBJ2-3; 7 bases are a match to TRBD2. J was trimmed by 10 bases and V by 5 bases; bases with no gene match: 6. The CDR3 runs 12 residues. Germline values: CDR1 SGHVS, CDR2 FNYEAQ. CDR3 amino acids: CASSGGGGAQYF. Written as DNA, the CDR3 is TGTGCCAGCAGCGGAGGCGGGGGAGCGCAGTATTTT.

This clonotype was counted only a few times. CDR3 in amino acids: CATSRGAGEDQPQHF. CDR3 DNA sequence: TGTGCCACCAGCAGAGGCGCGGGGGAGGATCAGCCCCAGCATTTT. The chain joins TRBV15 to TRBJ1-5; perhaps TRBD1 as D (5 bases). CDR3 length: 15 residues. Germline CDR1 is LNHNV and CDR2 is YYDKDF (reference sequence). The ends were cut back, 1 base at V and 5 bases at J, with 12 bases in the middle.

This clonotype was picked up a small number of times. The chain joins TRBV20-1 to TRBJ1-5; 10 bases line up with TRBD1. This CDR3 has 13 amino acids. Germline CDR1 reads DFQATT; CDR2 reads SNEGSKA (reference sequence). V dropped 5 bases and J dropped 4; count of bases not matched to a gene: 2. CDR3 bases: TGCAGTGCTGAGGACAGGGGGAATCAGCCCCAGCATTTT. Residues: CSAEDRGNQPQHF.

This clonotype was seen many times. The J gene is TRBJ2-7, the V gene TRBV7-2; D unclear. Germline loops: CDR1 SGHTA, CDR2 FQGNSA. There are 11 residues in the CDR3. Trimming took off 3 bases at V and 6 bases at J, with 6 bases between the two ends. The CDR3 nucleotides are TGTGCCAGCAGCTTCTCTCTCGAGCAGTACTTC. Amino acid sequence: CASSFSLEQYF.